The T cell receptor beta chain under discussion was sequenced for a study of Ad26.COV2.S vaccination and SARS-CoV-2 variants. Study-level background: Participant was drawn from the COV1001 Ad26.COV2.S trial arm. Once, or twice with 56 days between doses, Ad26.COV2.S was given intramuscularly. The study, taken as a whole, reports: While placebo recipients had lower spike-specific TCR breadth, vaccine recipients had more. Total T cell responses, in the TCR breadth and depth analyses, may have been underestimated.

Treatment noted: approximately 18 received Ad26.COV2.S at low or high dose, single or two shots; about 5 received placebo; per-sample allocation not given. Samples analyzed were those drawn on day 63 after the first vaccine or placebo injection. V dropped 0 bases and J dropped 7; count of bases not matched to a gene: 11. Germline CDR1 LGHDT, CDR2 YNNKEL (reference sequence). CDR3 length: 17 amino acids. On this clone: What it binds is unknown.

TCRdb keeps only in-frame clones here, not all; method: immunoSEQ multiplex PCR. The sample records some 340,000 clones, 86% being singletons. This chain uses TRBV3-1 (or the pseudogene TRBV3-2) with TRBJ2-1; the match to TRBD2 covers 8 bases. The receptor was derived from a person between 18 and 65 years old who received the Ad26.COV2.S COVID-19 vaccine or a placebo. The sample in question was peripheral blood, obtained in a trial of Ad26.COV2.S vaccine versus placebo. CDR3 nucleotides: TGTGCCAGCAGCCAAGATACGGTGCGGGGGGCCCGGAATGAGCAGTTCTTC. It yields the protein CASSQDTVRGARNEQFF.